These 18 T cell receptor beta chains share one sample of origin, sequenced in a study of neurological immune-mediated disorders. MiXCR, applied by TCRdb to the 5' RACE reads, yields one record per CDR3 protein. The sample shows around 70,000 distinct CDR3 sequences, 4.8% of them seen only once. The material sequenced was PBMCs. The source of these receptors is a woman in her seventies with multiple sclerosis.

This clonotype was observed many times. This rearrangement joins TRBV7-7 to TRBJ2-1; a possible D gene is TRBD1 (5 bases). Trimming removed 5 bases from V and 3 bases from J, with 8 bases in between. CDR1 SSHAT and CDR2 FNYEAQ come from the germline V gene (reference sequence). The CDR3 length is 13 residues. CDR3 sequence reads: CASSQGGYNEQFF. For the CDR3, the DNA is TGTGCCAGCAGCCAGGGTGGCTACAATGAGCAGTTCTTC.

This clonotype was seen repeatedly, ten times or more. V and J are TRBV12-3 or TRBV12-4 and TRBJ2-7; tentative D call: TRBD2 (5 bases). The CDR3 has 14 residues. Trimming left V 7 bases short and J 6 bases short, with 19 bases between. The CDR3 sequence: CASTVDSQLREQYF. The CDR3 DNA is TGTGCCAGCACCGTGGACTCCCAGCTTCGCGAGCAGTACTTC.

Ten or more counts support this clonotype. CDR3 region: CSVEVWDNYGYTF. The CDR3 coding sequence is TGCAGCGTTGAAGTGTGGGACAACTATGGCTACACCTTC. The chain has TRBV29-1 and TRBJ1-2, with a tentative D call TRBD1 (5 bases). Germline values: CDR1 SQVTM, CDR2 ANQGSEA. This CDR3 has 13 residues. V was pared by 1 base and J by 2 bases, with 8 bases between.

This clonotype was detected ten times or more. This chain uses TRBV9 with TRBJ1-3; no clear D. CDR3 length: 15 residues. V shed 6 bases and J shed 0 bases, with 13 bases lying between them. CDR1 is SGDLS and CDR2 is YYNGEE in the germline V gene. The CDR3 region has the DNA TGTGCCAGCACCGAATCGACAACCTCTGGAAACACCATATATTTT. This gives the protein CASTESTTSGNTIYF.

This clonotype was observed many times. V is TRBV3-1 and J is TRBJ1-1; no clear D. V was clipped by 1 base and J by 5 bases, with 11 bases between them. CDR1 is LGHDT, CDR2 YNNKEL, per germline (reference sequence). CDR3 length: 14 amino acids. The CDR3 is CASSQVRAETEAFF. In nucleotides, the CDR3 is TGTGCCAGCAGCCAAGTCCGTGCGGAGACTGAAGCTTTCTTT.

In this sample, this clonotype turned up many times. V usage is TRBV7-9 and J usage is TRBJ2-1, with D possibly matching TRBD1 (6 bases). Germline V gene data show CDR1 as SEHNR and CDR2 as FQNEAQ (reference sequence). The CDR3 spans 12 residues. Trimming took off 5 bases at V and 7 bases at J, with 9 bases between the two ends. DNA of the CDR3: TGTGCCAGCAGCCCTCAGGGGAATGAGCAGTTCTTC. Protein: CASSPQGNEQFF. The full variable domain, completed using reference TRBV7-9 and TRBJ2-1, is DTGVSQNPRHKITKRGQNVTFRCDPISEHNRLYWYRQTLGQGPEFLTYFQNEAQLEKSRLLSDRFSAERPKGSFSTLEIQRTEQGDSAMYLCASSPQGNEQFFGPGTRLTVL.

This clonotype was recorded many times. The gene calls are TRBV6-2 or TRBV6-3 and TRBJ2-7, with unresolved D. From germline, CDR1 is MNHEY and CDR2 SVGEGT. This CDR3 contains 11 residues. Trimming shortened V by 4 bases and J by 3 bases, and 4 bases separated the two germline ends. The CDR3 DNA is TGTGCCAGCAGTTCCCGCTACGAGCAGTACTTC. It codes for CASSSRYEQYF.

This clonotype was counted between two and nine times. The chain has TRBV29-1 and TRBJ2-1, with 15 positions matching TRBD2. The length of the CDR3 is 15 residues. Germline CDR1 SQVTM, CDR2 ANQGSEA. V lost 4 bases and J lost 7; bases outside the gene matches: 5. CDR3 bases: TGCAGCGTTGGGGGACTAGCGGGAGGAATGAATGAGCAGTTCTTC. Translation: CSVGGLAGGMNEQFF.

This clonotype was seen at least ten times. As DNA, the CDR3 is TGTGCCAGCAGTCCCGGACAGGGGGCATCTCAGCCCCAGCATTTT. Amino acid sequence: CASSPGQGASQPQHF. The chain is built from TRBV12-3 or TRBV12-4 and TRBJ1-5, with 11 nucleotides matching TRBD1. The V and J ends lost 5 bases and 6 bases, in that order; junction bases with no gene match: 6. CDR3 size: 15 residues.

This clonotype appeared many times. The chain is built from TRBV12-3 or TRBV12-4 and TRBJ2-7, with 7 bases fitting TRBD1. The CDR3 is 13 amino acids. V shed 6 bases and J 3 bases; nucleotides not matched to a gene: 5. Written as DNA, the CDR3 is TGTGCCAGCAGCTTGCAGGGGGTCTACGAGCAGTACTTC. Amino acids: CASSLQGVYEQYF.

This clonotype showed up many times. The chain recombines TRBV3-1 with TRBJ2-7; D is unresolved. The V end was cut by 1 base, the J end by 3 bases, with 4 bases between. Looked up from germline, CDR1 is LGHDT and CDR2 is YNNKEL (reference sequence). This CDR3 is 12 amino acids long. The chain's CDR3 is CASSQVNYEQYF. The CDR3 nucleotides are TGTGCCAGCAGCCAAGTTAACTACGAGCAGTACTTC.

This clonotype appeared many times. This chain uses TRBV10-2 with TRBJ1-1; D possibly corresponds to TRBD1 (5 bases). Germline V gene sequence: CDR1 WSHSY, CDR2 SAAADI. The CDR3 is made up of 14 amino acids. V shed 6 bases and J shed 4 bases, with 15 bases lying between them. CDR3 bases: TGCGCCAGCAGAGGGGAAGGGAGAGGCACTGAAGCTTTCTTT. Translation: CASRGEGRGTEAFF.

This clonotype was seen repeatedly, ten times or more. The V and J genes are TRBV5-1 and TRBJ2-1, with a tentative D call TRBD2 (6 bases). Between the trimmed V and J ends, which lost 6 bases and 4 bases, there was a span of 14 bases. CDR1 and CDR2 from the germline V gene are SGHRS and YFSETQ. This CDR3 has 14 residues. The CDR3: CASTVAEGYNEQFF. DNA of the CDR3: TGCGCCAGCACCGTAGCGGAGGGGTACAATGAGCAGTTCTTC.

Turning to this clonotype: Possible read error: a much larger clone is one base away. The gene calls are TRBV20-1 and TRBJ2-7, with D perhaps TRBD1 or TRBD2 (5 bases each). V gave up 5 bases and J gave up 3 bases, with 14 bases separating them. The CDR3 extends over 13 amino acids. CDR1 DFQATT and CDR2 SNEGSKA come from the germline V gene (reference sequence). The CDR3: CSAPRDGDYEQYF. For the CDR3, the DNA is TGCAGTGCTCCCCGGGACGGAGACTACGAGCAGTACTTC.

This clonotype was seen many times. The CDR3 loop is CASSYWGSTGELFF. The CDR3 coding sequence is TGTGCCAGCAGTTACTGGGGGAGCACCGGGGAGCTGTTTTTT. The gene calls are TRBV6-6 and TRBJ2-2; TRBD1 or TRBD2 may be the D gene (5 bases each). Germline CDR1 is MNHNY and CDR2 is SVGAGI (reference sequence). Trimming cost V 1 base and J 4 bases, with 7 bases left between them. The CDR3 is 14 amino acids.

This clonotype was counted ten times or more. The CDR3 protein is CASSFSRGAGQRLYNTEAFF. In nucleotides, the CDR3 is TGTGCCAGCAGTTTCTCAAGGGGTGCGGGACAGCGCCTTTATAACACTGAAGCTTTCTTT. The chain uses TRBV12-3 or TRBV12-4 and TRBJ1-1; TRBD1 matches 7 bases. V lost 3 bases to trimming and J lost 2 bases; unmatched junction nucleotides: 21. The length of the CDR3 is 20 residues.

This clonotype came up many times. The chain joins TRBV30 to TRBJ2-2; 7 bases map to TRBD1. V shed 1 base, J shed 6 bases, and the junction held 8 bases outside the gene matches. Germline V gene data show CDR1 as GTSNPN and CDR2 as SVGIG (reference sequence). The CDR3 extends over 15 amino acids. The DNA of the CDR3 is TGTGCCTGGAGTGGCTCTCCGCAGGGGGCCGGGGAGCTGTTTTTT. This codes for CAWSGSPQGAGELFF.

The sample holds many counts of this clonotype. V usage is TRBV29-1 and J usage is TRBJ2-7; 9 bases match TRBD2. V gave up 7 bases and J gave up 6 bases; unmatched junction bases: 16. In germline, CDR1 is SQVTM, CDR2 ANQGSEA. The CDR3 is 15 amino acids. The CDR3 here is CSAGGGSGSGREQYF. CDR3 nucleotides: TGCAGCGCCGGAGGGGGTAGCGGGAGTGGCCGCGAGCAGTACTTC.